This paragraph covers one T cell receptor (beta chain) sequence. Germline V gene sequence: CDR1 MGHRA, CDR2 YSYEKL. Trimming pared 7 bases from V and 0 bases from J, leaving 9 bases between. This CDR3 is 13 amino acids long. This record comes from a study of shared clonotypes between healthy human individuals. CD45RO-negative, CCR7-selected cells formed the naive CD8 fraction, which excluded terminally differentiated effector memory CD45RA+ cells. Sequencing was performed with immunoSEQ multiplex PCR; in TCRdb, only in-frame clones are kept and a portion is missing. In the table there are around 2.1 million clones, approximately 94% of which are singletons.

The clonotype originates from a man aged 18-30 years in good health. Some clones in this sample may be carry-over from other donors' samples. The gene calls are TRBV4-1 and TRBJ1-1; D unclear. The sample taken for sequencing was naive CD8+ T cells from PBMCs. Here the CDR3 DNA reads TGCGCCAGCACCCCAGGTATGAACACTGAAGCTTTCTTT. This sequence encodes CASTPGMNTEAFF.